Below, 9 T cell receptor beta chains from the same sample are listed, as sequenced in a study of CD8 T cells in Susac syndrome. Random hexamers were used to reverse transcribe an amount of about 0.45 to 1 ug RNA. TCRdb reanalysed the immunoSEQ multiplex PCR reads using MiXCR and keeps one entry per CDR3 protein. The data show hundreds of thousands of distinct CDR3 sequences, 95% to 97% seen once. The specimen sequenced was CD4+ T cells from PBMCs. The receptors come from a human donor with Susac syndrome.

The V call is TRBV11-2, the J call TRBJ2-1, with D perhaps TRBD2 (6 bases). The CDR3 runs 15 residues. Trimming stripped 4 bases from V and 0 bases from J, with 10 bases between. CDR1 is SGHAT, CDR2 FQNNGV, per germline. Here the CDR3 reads CASSSRDFSYNEQFF. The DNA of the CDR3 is TGTGCCAGCAGCTCCCGGGACTTCTCCTACAATGAGCAGTTCTTC.

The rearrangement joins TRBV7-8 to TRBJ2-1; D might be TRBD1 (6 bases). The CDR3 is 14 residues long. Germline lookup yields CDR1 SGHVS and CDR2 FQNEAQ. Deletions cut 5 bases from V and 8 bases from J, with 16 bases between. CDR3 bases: TGTGCCAGCAGCAGACCCCCTGGGGGCGATGAGCAGTTCTTC. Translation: CASSRPPGGDEQFF.

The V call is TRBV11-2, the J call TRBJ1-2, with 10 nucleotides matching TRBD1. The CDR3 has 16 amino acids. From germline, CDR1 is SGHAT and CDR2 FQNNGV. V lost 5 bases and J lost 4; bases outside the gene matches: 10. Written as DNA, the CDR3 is TGTGCCAGCAGCCACATGAAAGGACAGGGGGGCTATGGCTACACCTTC. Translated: CASSHMKGQGGYGYTF.

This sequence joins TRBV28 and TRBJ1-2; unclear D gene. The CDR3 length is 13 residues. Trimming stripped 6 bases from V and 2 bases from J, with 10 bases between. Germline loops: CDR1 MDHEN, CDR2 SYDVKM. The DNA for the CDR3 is TGTGCCAGCAGGTCCGACGCGAACTATGGCTACACCTTC. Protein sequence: CASRSDANYGYTF.

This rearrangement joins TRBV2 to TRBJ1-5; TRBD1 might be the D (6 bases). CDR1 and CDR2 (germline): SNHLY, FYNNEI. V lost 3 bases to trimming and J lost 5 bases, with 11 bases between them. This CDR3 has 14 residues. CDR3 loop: CASSDQGQHQPQHF. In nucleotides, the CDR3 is TGTGCCAGCAGTGACCAGGGGCAGCATCAGCCCCAGCATTTT.

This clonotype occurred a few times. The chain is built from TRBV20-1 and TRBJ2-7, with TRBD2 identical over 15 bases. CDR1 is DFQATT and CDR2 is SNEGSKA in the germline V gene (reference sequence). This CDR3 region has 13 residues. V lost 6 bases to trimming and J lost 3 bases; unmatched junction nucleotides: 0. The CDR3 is CSAGLAGGYEQYF. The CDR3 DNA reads TGCAGTGCGGGACTAGCGGGAGGCTACGAGCAGTACTTC.

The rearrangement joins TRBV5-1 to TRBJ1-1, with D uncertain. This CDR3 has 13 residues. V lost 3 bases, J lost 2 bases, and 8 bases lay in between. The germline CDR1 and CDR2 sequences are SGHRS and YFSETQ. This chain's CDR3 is CASSYTLNTEAFF. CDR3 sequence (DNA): TGCGCCAGCAGCTACACACTTAACACTGAAGCTTTCTTT.

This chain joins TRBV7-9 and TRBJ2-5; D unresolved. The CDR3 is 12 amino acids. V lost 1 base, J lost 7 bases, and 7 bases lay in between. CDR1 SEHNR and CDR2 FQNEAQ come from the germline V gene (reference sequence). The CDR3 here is CASSLVSRTQYF. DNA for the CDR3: TGTGCCAGCAGCTTAGTATCAAGGACCCAGTACTTC.

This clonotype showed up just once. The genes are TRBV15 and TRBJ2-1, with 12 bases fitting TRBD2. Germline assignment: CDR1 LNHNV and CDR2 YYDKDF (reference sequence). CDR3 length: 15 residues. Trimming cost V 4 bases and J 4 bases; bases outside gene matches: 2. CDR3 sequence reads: CATSKTSGSYNEQFF. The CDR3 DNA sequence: TGTGCCACCAGCAAGACTAGCGGGAGTTACAATGAGCAGTTCTTC. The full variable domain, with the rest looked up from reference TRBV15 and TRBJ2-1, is DAMVIQNPRYQVTQFGKPVTLSCSQTLNHNVMYWYQQKSSQAPKLLFHYYDKDFNNEADTPDNFQSRRPNTSFCFLDIRSPGLGDTAMYLCATSKTSGSYNEQFFGPGTRLTVL.